The 28 T cell receptor beta chains listed next were all sequenced from one sample in a study of blood T cell repertoires in COVID-19. The repertoire was sequenced with immunoSEQ multiplex PCR; TCRdb's copy has only in-frame clones and lacks some. The sample has under 95,000 clones, more than 65% seen once. Specimen: peripheral blood. The receptors shown here come from a man between 65 and 79 years old with acute or convalescent COVID-19.

CDR3 protein: CARASGTGLSYEQYV. The CDR3, as DNA: TGTGCCAGGGCCTCCGGGACAGGGTTATCCTACGAGCAGTACGTC. The gene calls are TRBV6-5 and TRBJ2-7; 9 bases are shared with TRBD1. CDR3 length equals 15 residues. V lost 9 bases to trimming and J lost 1 base; unmatched junction nucleotides: 10. From germline, CDR1 is MNHEY and CDR2 SVGAGI.

This chain links TRBV4-1 with TRBJ2-7, with 7 bases matching TRBD1. The V segment lost 3 bases and the J segment 5 bases; nucleotides outside the gene matches: 10. Germline CDR1 MGHRA, CDR2 YSYEKL. There are 15 residues in the CDR3. CDR3 bases: TGCGCCAGCAGCCACCCCGGACAGGACAAACACGAGCAGTACGTC. Amino acids: CASSHPGQDKHEQYV.

The chain couples TRBV12-5 to TRBJ2-1; 12 bases align to TRBD2. Germline-derived CDR1 and CDR2 are LGHNT and FRNRAP. The CDR3 extends over 13 amino acids. V lost 3 bases and J lost 10; bases outside the gene matches: 1. The CDR3: CASGFGLAGEQFF. DNA of the CDR3: TGTGCTAGTGGTTTTGGACTAGCGGGGGAGCAGTTCTTC.

CDR3 sequence reads: CASSLVGRGTNEQYF. For the CDR3, the DNA is TGTGCCAGCAGCTTGGTCGGACGGGGAACGAACGAGCAGTACTTC. This chain joins TRBV5-5 and TRBJ2-7; perhaps TRBD2 as D (5 bases). The V end was cut by 0 bases, the J end by 5 bases, with 15 bases between. This CDR3 is built from 15 residues. In germline, CDR1 is SGHKS, CDR2 YYEKEE (reference sequence). Complete variable domain (other parts from reference TRBV5-5 and TRBJ2-7): DAGVTQSPTHLIKTRGQQVTLRCSPISGHKSVSWYQQVLGQGPQFIFQYYEKEERGRGNFPDRFSARQFPNYSSELNVNALLLGDSALYLCASSLVGRGTNEQYFGPGTRLTVT.

This clone was detected a few times. The DNA for the CDR3 is TGTGCCAGTAGTATTCAAGGACAGGGCGAAGCTTTCTTT. Amino acid sequence: CASSIQGQGEAFF. This chain connects TRBV19 to TRBJ1-1, with TRBD1 identical over 8 bases. The CDR3 contains 13 residues. The germline V gene has CDR1 LNHDA and CDR2 SQIVND (reference sequence). Germline trimming cut 3 bases from V and 8 bases from J; bases unmatched to any gene: 5.

This chain uses TRBV10-2 with TRBJ1-3, with D maybe TRBD1 (5 bases). V was clipped by 0 bases and J by 2 bases, with 5 bases between them. Germline V lookup: CDR1 WSHSY, CDR2 SAAADI. The CDR3 loop spans 14 amino acids. CDR3 sequence (DNA): TGCGCCAGCAGTGAGTCAGGGGCTGGAAACACCATATATTTT. Translated, it gives CASSESGAGNTIYF.

The sample holds one count of this clone. The V and J genes are TRBV19 and TRBJ1-2, with a weak D call TRBD1 (5 bases). Germline CDR1 and CDR2: LNHDA and SQIVND (reference sequence). Trimming removed 1 base at V and 3 bases at J, with 9 bases between. The CDR3 runs 14 residues. This CDR3 is CASSIGGQHYGYTF. The DNA of the CDR3 is TGTGCCAGTAGTATAGGTGGACAACACTATGGCTACACCTTC.

The chain is built from TRBV7-9 and TRBJ1-2; unclear D gene. The CDR3 has 13 residues. V was shortened by 1 base and J by 4 bases, with 7 bases between the two germline ends. Germline V gene lookup returns CDR1 SEHNR and CDR2 FQNEAQ (reference sequence). The CDR3 here is CASSLVDFYGYTF. The CDR3 coding sequence is TGTGCCAGCAGCTTAGTAGACTTCTATGGCTACACCTTC.

The gene calls are TRBV27 and TRBJ1-1; the D is unclear. V lost 2 bases and J 1 base, leaving 14 bases between the germline ends. Per germline, CDR1 MNHEY and CDR2 SMNVEV (reference sequence). The CDR3 sequence is 16 residues long. In nucleotides, the CDR3 is TGTGCCAGCAGTTTAGGAATGGGCATCTCGAACACTGAAGCTTTCTTT. This encodes CASSLGMGISNTEAFF.

The chain is built from TRBV24-1 and TRBJ1-2; D call uncertain. V lost 3 bases, J lost 2 bases, and 6 bases lay in between. This CDR3 spans 13 amino acids. CDR1 and CDR2 from the germline V gene are KGHDR and SFDVKD. CDR3 in DNA: TGTGCCACCAGTGATGCGGGGAACTATGGCTACACCTTC. Protein sequence: CATSDAGNYGYTF.

This sequence joins TRBV3-1 (or the pseudogene TRBV3-2) and TRBJ2-3; D perhaps matches TRBD1 (5 bases). The germline gives CDR1 LGHDT, CDR2 YNNKEL (reference sequence). The CDR3 covers 14 residues. Trimming left V 1 base short and J 5 bases short, with 10 bases between. This CDR3 is CASSQVPDRDTQYF. The CDR3 DNA is TGTGCCAGCAGCCAAGTGCCCGACAGAGATACGCAGTATTTT.

The J gene is TRBJ1-4, the V gene TRBV9; the match to TRBD1 covers 9 bases. Germline V gives CDR1 SGDLS, CDR2 YYNGEE. J was trimmed by 4 bases and V by 4 bases; bases with no gene match: 8. The CDR3 has 16 residues. In DNA, the CDR3 is TGTGCCAGCAGCCCTCAGGACAGGGGTAATAATGAAAAACTGTTTTTT. Its protein product is CASSPQDRGNNEKLFF. Looking up the rest from reference TRBV9 and TRBJ1-4 gives the full variable domain: DSGVTQTPKHLITATGQRVTLRCSPRSGDLSVYWYQQSLDQGLQFLIQYYNGEERAKGNILERFSAQQFPDLHSELNLSSLELGDSALYFCASSPQDRGNNEKLFFGSGTQLSVL.

The chain links TRBV3-1 (or the pseudogene TRBV3-2) to TRBJ2-5, with 12 nucleotides matching TRBD1. The CDR3 loop spans 15 amino acids. CDR1 LGHDT and CDR2 YNNKEL come from the germline V gene (reference sequence). The ends lost 4 bases at V and 5 bases at J; junction bases unmatched: 5. The CDR3 DNA reads TGTGCCAGCAGCCCAGGGACAGGGGGCGCCGAGACCCAGTACTTC. Amino acid sequence: CASSPGTGGAETQYF.

The chain has TRBV5-6 and TRBJ1-6; D might be TRBD1 (5 bases). Trimming removed 3 bases at V and 12 bases at J, with 16 bases between. The CDR3 has 14 residues. The germline gives CDR1 SGHDT, CDR2 YYEEEE. This CDR3 is CASSSLGAGKPLHF. CDR3 DNA sequence: TGTGCCAGCAGCTCCCTAGGCGCAGGGAAACCCCTCCACTTT. Full variable domain (outside the CDR3, taken from reference TRBV5-6 and TRBJ1-6): DAGVTQSPTHLIKTRGQQVTLRCSPKSGHDTVSWYQQALGQGPQFIFQYYEEEERQRGNFPDRFSGHQFPNYSSELNVNALLLGDSALYLCASSSLGAGKPLHFGNGTRLTVT.

V usage is TRBV19 and J usage is TRBJ1-1; D is ambiguous. The V and J ends lost 2 bases and 2 bases respectively, with 9 bases between them. Germline CDR1 reads LNHDA; CDR2 reads SQIVND (reference sequence). The CDR3 covers 14 residues. The CDR3 DNA reads TGTGCCAGTAGTATAAAGACATCAAACACTGAAGCTTTCTTT. Its protein product is CASSIKTSNTEAFF.

The gene calls are TRBV5-3 and TRBJ1-3; 9 bases agree with TRBD1. TRBV5-3 is reported as an ORF; its role is uncertain. Losses at the gene ends were 3 bases for V and 0 bases for J; bases not matched to a gene: 4. The CDR3 loop spans 16 amino acids. CDR3 DNA: TGTGCCAGAAGCTCAGGGACAGGGACCTCTGGAAACACCATATATTTT. This gives the protein CARSSGTGTSGNTIYF.

The chain is built from TRBV10-2 and TRBJ1-1, with a weak D call TRBD1 (5 bases). Trimming took off 11 bases at V and 5 bases at J, with 12 bases between the two ends. CDR3 length equals 11 residues. The V gene's germline CDR1 is WSHSY and CDR2 SAAADI. The CDR3 region is CAAQGFTEAFF. The CDR3 DNA reads TGCGCCGCCCAGGGTTTTACTGAAGCTTTCTTT.

The J gene is TRBJ1-1, the V gene TRBV18; the match to TRBD1 covers 8 bases. J lost 1 base, V lost 0 bases, and 4 bases had no gene match. There are 16 residues in the CDR3. From germline, CDR1 is KGHSH and CDR2 LQKENI. CDR3 coding DNA: TGTGCCAGCTCACCACCCCGGACAGGGCCGAACACTGAAGCTTTCTTT. This gives the protein CASSPPRTGPNTEAFF. The complete variable domain, with remaining parts taken from reference TRBV18 and TRBJ1-1, reads NAGVMQNPRHLVRRRGQEARLRCSPMKGHSHVYWYRQLPEEGLKFMVYLQKENIIDESGMPKERFSAEFPKEGPSILRIQQVVRGDSAAYFCASSPPRTGPNTEAFFGQGTRLTVV.

This chain links TRBV5-1 with TRBJ1-1; 9 bases agree with TRBD1. The germline V gene has CDR1 SGHRS and CDR2 YFSETQ. CDR3 length equals 14 residues. The J segment lost 6 bases and the V segment lost 2 bases, leaving 5 bases of the junction unmatched. The CDR3 is CASSFPGQGSEAFF. Written as DNA, the CDR3 is TGCGCCAGCAGCTTCCCGGGACAGGGATCTGAAGCTTTCTTT.

The J gene is TRBJ2-5, the V gene TRBV10-1; D might be TRBD1 (5 bases). V dropped 2 bases and J dropped 3 bases, with 7 bases sitting between them. The CDR3 is 13 residues long. CDR1 is WNHNN, CDR2 SYGVQD, per germline (reference sequence). The CDR3 DNA sequence: TGCGCCAGCAGTGAGGGCAGGGAAGAGACCCAGTACTTC. As protein: CASSEGREETQYF.

V is TRBV18 and J is TRBJ2-5; 7 bases agree with TRBD1. V was clipped by 3 bases and J by 5 bases; unmatched bases: 9. CDR3 length: 15 residues. In germline, CDR1 is KGHSH, CDR2 LQKENI. The CDR3: CASSPGPKGAETQYF. The CDR3 nucleotides read TGTGCCAGCTCACCGGGACCCAAGGGGGCTGAGACCCAGTACTTC.

The chain carries TRBV20-1 and TRBJ2-5; no clear D. The V gene lost 7 bases and the J gene lost 3 bases, with 9 bases spanning the gap. The CDR3 is made up of 11 amino acids. CDR1 is DFQATT, CDR2 SNEGSKA, per germline (reference sequence). The CDR3 bases are TGCAGTGTACTGGGCAAAGAGACCCAGTACTTC. Residues: CSVLGKETQYF.

CDR3 in amino acids: CAWSNRGNQPQHF. CDR3 nucleotides: TGTGCCTGGTCTAACAGGGGGAATCAGCCCCAGCATTTT. The genes are TRBV30 and TRBJ1-5, with TRBD1 matching over 8 bases. Germline V gives CDR1 GTSNPN, CDR2 SVGIG (reference sequence). V was clipped by 5 bases and J by 4 bases; unmatched bases: 4. This CDR3 region has 13 residues.

The J gene is TRBJ2-2, the V gene TRBV7-9, with a tentative D call TRBD2 (7 bases). Germline CDR1 is SEHNR and CDR2 is FQNEAQ (reference sequence). V lost 8 bases, J lost 6 bases, and 10 bases lay in between. The CDR3 has 12 residues. The CDR3: CASGGGPGELFF. CDR3 in DNA: TGTGCCAGCGGGGGGGGCCCCGGGGAGCTGTTTTTT.

CDR3: CASSLSGREPQHF. CDR3 bases: TGCGCCAGCAGCTTGTCAGGCAGGGAGCCCCAGCATTTT. The J gene is TRBJ1-5, the V gene TRBV5-1, with a tentative D call TRBD1 (5 bases). This CDR3 is built from 13 residues. CDR1 is SGHRS, CDR2 YFSETQ, per germline. V was clipped by 1 base and J by 8 bases, with 10 bases between them.

The chain uses TRBV7-9 and TRBJ2-5; 7 bases are a match to TRBD2. Trimming took 3 bases from V and 1 from J; bases not matched to a gene: 14. The CDR3 contains 18 residues. Germline-derived CDR1 and CDR2 are SEHNR and FQNEAQ (reference sequence). The CDR3: CASSFPNGASGSQETQYF. CDR3 coding DNA: TGTGCCAGCAGCTTCCCTAATGGGGCTAGCGGATCCCAAGAGACCCAGTACTTC.

This chain connects TRBV10-3 to TRBJ1-2; D unclear. This CDR3 comprises 13 residues. CDR1 and CDR2 (germline): ENHRY, SYGVKD. The V end lost 0 bases, the J end lost 4 bases, and 6 bases lay between the germline ends. In DNA, the CDR3 is TGTGCCATCAGTGAGTCACTGCCCTATGGCTACACCTTC. Its protein product is CAISESLPYGYTF.

The genes are TRBV6-5 and TRBJ2-1, with 7 bases lining up with TRBD2. Germline V gene data show CDR1 as MNHEY and CDR2 as SVGAGI. J lost 1 base, V lost 6 bases, and 3 bases had no gene match. The CDR3 loop spans 14 amino acids. This CDR3 reads CASSWGGSYNEQFF. CDR3 sequence (DNA): TGTGCCAGCAGCTGGGGAGGGTCCTACAATGAGCAGTTCTTC.